The subject of this entry is one T cell receptor beta chain. What it binds is not known. This specimen comes from a study of identical twins. Study-level results: Excess sharing between twins was weaker in beta out-of-frame sequences.

The CDR3 is 12 residues long. Trimming pared 6 bases from V and 3 bases from J, leaving 8 bases between. The germline V gene has CDR1 MDHEN and CDR2 SYDVKM. Healthy Caucasians were all of the donors. TCRdb independently ran MiXCR on the 5' RACE reads; one entry per CDR3 protein. The table has hundreds of thousands of distinct CDR3 sequences, less than 25% seen once. These same records also appear under a second study, on T cells expressing NK-cell markers. That source adds: These clonotypes additionally ranked first within the CD3+CD56-NKG2C+ fraction of several donors.

The origin of this receptor is a young woman in good health. The rearrangement links TRBV28 to TRBJ2-5; tentative D call: TRBD1 (5 bases). Specimen: CD4+ T cells sorted from blood. CDR3 in DNA: TGTGCCAGCAGGACAGTCGAAGAGACCCAGTACTTC. As protein: CASRTVEETQYF.